This entry features one T cell receptor beta chain sequence. This clonotype has a count of ten or more. Its binding antigen is unknown. No much larger clone exists at a distance of one base, and base qualities are not known. These data come from a study of T cells after yellow fever vaccination (dated by TCRdb to between 2017 and 2020). About the full investigation: The SMART-Seq v4 Ultra Low Input RNA kit was used to prepare libraries from fractions with low cell numbers. Blood was collected at multiple timepoints before and after primary and secondary immunization, and bulk PBMC replicates and cell subsets were isolated. To track T-cell clones before and after primary and booster YFV17D yellow fever vaccination, bulk TCR alpha and beta repertoires were sequenced longitudinally. Two healthy male donors, one aged 18 to 30 and one aged 30 to 40 years, were included in the cohort.

The sample was run on an Illumina NovaSeq 6000. TCR cDNA was made using 5'RACE template switching, a step that added a universal primer site and unique molecular identifiers. Priming for cDNA synthesis came from both the TCR alpha and TCR beta constant segments. Library amplification involved two PCR steps, and the second step added sample barcodes and sequencing adapters. Sequencing of libraries was done on Illumina HiSeq 2500 (2x100 bp) or NovaSeq (2x150 bp). In the original analysis: Reads were demultiplexed and collapsed into UMI consensus sequences with MIGEC, and V(D)J alignment was performed with MiXCR. Clonotypes responding to the vaccine were identified with edgeR on replicate PBMC samples, with the criteria of FDR below 0.01 and a log2 fold change above 5 up to day 15. Each bulk clonotype received a CD4 or CD8 identity based on whether the sequenced CD4 or CD8 repertoire contained that clonotype at higher abundance. Using fastp at Q25 and MiXCR, TCRdb reprocessed the public reads and kept productive beta chains. Each entry merges the rows of one CDR3 protein and shows their most common DNA and genes. V and J calls and clone size were set by TCRdb, not the authors. This sample holds some 350,000 distinct CDR3 sequences; almost 4% were observed only once. 20% to 30% of the sample belongs to the ten largest clones.

Inclusive of the bounding cysteine and phenylalanine, the CDR3 is 14 residues long. Only the CDR3 region is kept as DNA, spanning 42 bases read in frame from base 1. The germline V gene provides CDR1 SGHTA and CDR2 FQGNSA. V gives up 4 bases and J gives up 8 bases, and the segment between their germline ends measures 16 bases. General conclusions and limits of the study: Computational filtering was required because FACS-sorted repertoires could contain abundant contaminating clonotypes from the bulk population. The secondary T-cell response was weaker than the primary response but faster, peaking on day 5 instead of day 15. A small fraction of clonotypes appeared in both the CD4 and CD8 compartments, likely as a result of convergent recombination. Only a couple of donors were included in the study, so the extent to which the findings can be generalized is limited. Most clones expanded after primary vaccination (96% of CD4 and around 89% of CD8) were re-detected after the booster, suggesting that broad memory maintenance occurred.

The label giving this sample's treatment or condition can be read as: live attenuated yellow fever vaccine strain. At each blood-draw timepoint, two biological replicates of bulk PBMCs were obtained. PBMCs were isolated from peripheral blood using a standard Ficoll-Paque protocol. TriZol was used to extract RNA from bulk PBMCs, from CD4 and CD8 fractions, and from dextramer-positive and dextramer-negative fractions. The clonotype was recovered from a man aged 18 to 29 who received the YFV17D yellow fever vaccine. The V gene is TRBV7-2 and the J gene is TRBJ2-3; a tentative D call is TRBD2 (7 bases match). Sequenced here: PBMCs, sampled 5 days after the yellow fever booster vaccination. The CDR3 reads CASSSAGGLATQYF. The base sequence is TGTGCCAGCAGCTCCGCCGGGGGGCTTGCTACGCAGTATTTT.